One and the same sample provided the 27 T cell receptor beta chains below, sequenced in a study of CD4 T cells in relation to SARS-CoV-2 and coronaviruses. CD4+ T cells from unexposed donors were obtained before the COVID-19 pandemic (2011-2018). Data came from immunoSEQ multiplex PCR; TCRdb stores just in-frame clones and leaves some out. The table has 68,000 or so clones, just over 90% seen once. Sequenced material: naive CD4+ T cells from PBMCs. The sample's subset: naive CD4+ T cells isolated by negative enrichment. The receptors come from a human donor in good health.

This clone is a singleton in its sample. The chain has TRBV5-6 and TRBJ1-2; 7 bases map to TRBD1. The germline gives CDR1 SGHDT, CDR2 YYEEEE. The CDR3 extends over 14 amino acids. The V gene end was trimmed by 4 bases and the J gene end by 4 bases; junction bases not matched to a gene: 7. The CDR3 coding sequence is TGTGCCAGCAGCCTCGACAGGGAGAGCTATGGCTACACCTTC. It specifies CASSLDRESYGYTF.

The chain's CDR3 is CASSPPALQGEKLFF. CDR3 nucleotide sequence: TGTGCCAGCTCACCCCCGGCACTCCAGGGGGAAAAACTGTTTTTT. The chain employs TRBV18 and TRBJ1-4; the D gene is possibly TRBD1 (6 bases). V was pared by 3 bases and J by 8 bases, with 16 bases between. The CDR3 is 15 amino acids. Germline V gene data show CDR1 as KGHSH and CDR2 as LQKENI.

This clone was counted a single time. The gene calls are TRBV19 and TRBJ1-4; no clear D. The length of the CDR3 is 14 residues. V was cut by 4 bases and J by 8 bases, with 14 bases left in between. Germline V CDR1 and CDR2: LNHDA, SQIVND (reference sequence). CDR3 bases: TGTGCCAGTAGTACGGACCTTATTAACGAAAAACTGTTTTTT. This gives the protein CASSTDLINEKLFF.

This sequence joins TRBV7-2 and TRBJ2-5, with D possibly matching TRBD2 (7 bases). CDR3 size: 13 residues. Per germline, CDR1 SGHTA and CDR2 FQGNSA. V shed 8 bases and J shed 1 base, with 11 bases lying between them. CDR3 nucleotides: TGTGCCAGCCGGGGGGCCCCCCAAGAGACCCAGTACTTC. Translated: CASRGAPQETQYF. Full variable domain (outside the CDR3, taken from reference TRBV7-2 and TRBJ2-5): GAGVSQSPSNKVTEKGKDVELRCDPISGHTALYWYRQSLGQGLEFLIYFQGNSAPDKSGLPSDRFSAERTGGSVSTLTIQRTQQEDSAVYLCASRGAPQETQYFGPGTRLLVL.

The gene calls are TRBV24-1 and TRBJ2-5; D is undetermined. The V end lost 5 bases, the J end lost 7 bases, and 16 bases lay between the germline ends. The CDR3 spans 14 residues. CDR1 and CDR2 (germline): KGHDR, SFDVKD. DNA for the CDR3: TGTGCCACCAGTGCCGGCGCATTTTTAGGGACCCAGTACTTC. It specifies CATSAGAFLGTQYF.

The chain couples TRBV21-1 to TRBJ2-7; the table's TRBD2 call for D was not verified on the DNA. TRBV21-1 is assigned pseudogene status. The CDR3 loop spans 16 amino acids. CDR3 sequence: CASSKQGTRAFYEQYF. In DNA, the CDR3 is TGTGCCAGCAGCAAACAAGGGACTCGGGCATTCTACGAGCAGTACTTC.

This chain connects TRBV5-1 to TRBJ1-3, with TRBD1 identical over 7 bases. The CDR3 runs 13 residues. Germline CDR1 reads SGHRS; CDR2 reads YFSETQ. The junction had 2 bases not matched to a gene; V was cut back by 5 bases and J by 3 bases. The CDR3 DNA is TGCGCCAGCAGAGGGACAGTTGGAAACACCATATATTTT. This encodes CASRGTVGNTIYF.

The chain employs TRBV19 and TRBJ2-3; 9 positions match TRBD2. The CDR3 covers 13 residues. V lost 11 bases and J lost 6; bases outside the gene matches: 9. The germline gives CDR1 LNHDA, CDR2 SQIVND (reference sequence). CDR3 sequence reads: CAAAGTSMDTQYF. The CDR3 DNA is TGTGCCGCCGCCGGGACTAGCATGGATACGCAGTATTTT.

The V and J genes are TRBV5-1 and TRBJ2-4, with a weak D call TRBD2 (5 bases). CDR3 length equals 14 residues. Germline CDR1 is SGHRS and CDR2 is YFSETQ. V was pared by 2 bases and J by 0 bases, with 6 bases between. DNA for the CDR3: TGCGCCAGCAGCTTCGGGGTAGCCAAAAACATTCAGTACTTC. It is translated as CASSFGVAKNIQYF.

The rearrangement links TRBV5-1 to TRBJ1-1; 7 bases are a match to TRBD1. CDR3 size: 15 residues. Looked up from germline, CDR1 is SGHRS and CDR2 is YFSETQ. V was pared by 2 bases and J by 1 base, with 5 bases of the junction left unmatched. CDR3 coding DNA: TGCGCCAGCAGCTTCAGGACAGGAACGAACACTGAAGCTTTCTTT. This translates into CASSFRTGTNTEAFF.

This clone was found once. This sequence joins TRBV7-9 and TRBJ1-4; D gene ambiguous. V was shortened by 5 bases and J by 8 bases, with 18 bases between the two germline ends. The length of the CDR3 is 15 residues. Germline V gives CDR1 SEHNR, CDR2 FQNEAQ (reference sequence). The CDR3 protein is CASSLPFGIGEKLFF. The CDR3 DNA reads as TGTGCCAGCAGCCTTCCGTTTGGAATCGGGGAAAAACTGTTTTTT.

As to this clone: This specimen includes other DNA sequences encoding the same CDR3. The rearrangement links TRBV5-6 to TRBJ2-7, with 11 bases lining up with TRBD1. The CDR3 totals 13 residues. Germline V gene sequence: CDR1 SGHDT, CDR2 YYEEEE. The CDR3 protein is CASRDRGYYEQYF. CDR3 nucleotide sequence: TGTGCTAGTCGGGACAGGGGGTATTACGAGCAGTACTTC. Based on the CDR3 plus reference TRBV5-6 and TRBJ2-7, the full variable domain is DAGVTQSPTHLIKTRGQQVTLRCSPKSGHDTVSWYQQALGQGPQFIFQYYEEEERQRGNFPDRFSGHQFPNYSSELNVNALLLGDSALYLCASRDRGYYEQYFGPGTRLTVT.

The genes are TRBV5-1 and TRBJ2-3, with 10 bases fitting TRBD1. This CDR3 spans 16 amino acids. V shed 3 bases, J shed 5 bases, and the junction held 9 bases outside the gene matches. The germline V gene has CDR1 SGHRS and CDR2 YFSETQ. This CDR3 reads CASSSQTGGVGDTQYF. As DNA, the CDR3 is TGCGCCAGCAGCTCCCAGACAGGGGGCGTCGGAGATACGCAGTATTTT.

The chain carries TRBV18 and TRBJ1-5; 8 positions agree with TRBD1. CDR1 and CDR2 from the germline V gene are KGHSH and LQKENI. The length of the CDR3 is 15 residues. V lost 0 bases, J lost 5 bases, and 3 bases stayed unmatched. CDR3: CASSPPTGADQPQHF. CDR3 in DNA: TGTGCCAGCTCACCACCGACAGGGGCGGATCAGCCCCAGCATTTT.

V and J are TRBV6-1 and TRBJ2-3, with TRBD2 matching 7 bases. The germline gives CDR1 MNHNS, CDR2 SASEGT. The CDR3 extends over 18 amino acids. The J segment lost 4 bases and the V segment lost 1 base, leaving 14 bases of the junction unmatched. CDR3: CASSEDRGGPVGADTQYF. The DNA for the CDR3 is TGTGCCAGCAGTGAAGATCGGGGAGGGCCGGTTGGGGCAGATACGCAGTATTTT.

The V and J genes are TRBV12-3 or TRBV12-4 and TRBJ1-5, with a possible D match to TRBD1 (5 bases). V was shortened by 5 bases and J by 6 bases, with 11 bases between the two germline ends. The CDR3 is 13 residues long. The CDR3 reads CASSDRHVQPQHF. The CDR3 nucleotides are TGTGCCAGCAGTGACAGACACGTTCAGCCCCAGCATTTT.

CDR3 amino acids: CASSIRETQYF. The CDR3 nucleotides read TGTGCCAGTAGTATACGGGAGACCCAGTACTTC. This chain connects TRBV19 to TRBJ2-5, with D uncertain. V lost 2 bases, J lost 5 bases, and 3 bases lay in between. Germline V gives CDR1 LNHDA, CDR2 SQIVND (reference sequence). The CDR3 length is 11 residues.

The V and J genes are TRBV11-3 and TRBJ2-3; perhaps D is TRBD1 or TRBD2 (5 bases each). V shed 5 bases and J shed 0 bases, with 9 bases lying between them. Germline CDR1 reads SGHNT; CDR2 reads YENEEA. The CDR3 sequence is 14 residues long. CDR3 in amino acids: CASSPRDSTDTQYF. DNA for the CDR3: TGTGCCAGCAGCCCCCGGGACAGCACAGATACGCAGTATTTT.

The rearrangement uses TRBV19 and TRBJ2-7; 11 bases are a match to TRBD1. Trimming removed 3 bases from V and 5 bases from J; junction bases left unmatched: 6. This CDR3 is built from 15 residues. Looked up from germline, CDR1 is LNHDA and CDR2 is SQIVND (reference sequence). The CDR3 loop reads CASSIPGQGGNEQYF. The DNA of the CDR3 is TGTGCCAGTAGTATTCCGGGACAGGGGGGAAACGAGCAGTACTTC.

The chain employs TRBV28 and TRBJ2-7, with TRBD1 matching over 7 bases. The V and J ends lost 6 bases and 4 bases, in that order; junction bases with no gene match: 12. CDR3 size: 15 residues. Per germline, CDR1 MDHEN and CDR2 SYDVKM. The CDR3 here is CASSSPGQGDYEQYF. CDR3 bases: TGTGCCAGCAGCTCCCCGGGGCAGGGGGATTACGAGCAGTACTTC.

This clone appeared once. The V gene is TRBV15, the J gene TRBJ2-7, with a tentative D call TRBD1 (5 bases). With 1 base removed from V and 2 bases from J, the gap between germline ends came to 9 bases. The CDR3 has 14 amino acids. CDR1 and CDR2 from the germline V gene are LNHNV and YYDKDF (reference sequence). The CDR3: CATSRGGDTYEQYF. CDR3 sequence (DNA): TGTGCCACCAGCAGAGGGGGCGACACCTACGAGCAGTACTTC.

The gene calls are TRBV7-2 and TRBJ2-7, with a possible D match to TRBD1 (5 bases). Germline-derived CDR1 and CDR2 are SGHTA and FQGNSA. V was trimmed by 4 bases and J by 2 bases, leaving 12 bases between them. The CDR3 totals 14 residues. CDR3 amino acids: CASSWTNRAYEQYF. The CDR3 DNA is TGTGCCAGCAGCTGGACAAACCGAGCCTACGAGCAGTACTTC. Supplemented by reference TRBV7-2 and TRBJ2-7, the full variable domain reads GAGVSQSPSNKVTEKGKDVELRCDPISGHTALYWYRQSLGQGLEFLIYFQGNSAPDKSGLPSDRFSAERTGGSVSTLTIQRTQQEDSAVYLCASSWTNRAYEQYFGPGTRLTVT.

The V call is TRBV5-4, the J call TRBJ1-1; 8 bases agree with TRBD1. V lost 4 bases, J lost 3 bases, and 2 bases stayed unmatched. CDR1 and CDR2 (germline): SGHNT, YYREEE (reference sequence). The CDR3 totals 13 residues. The CDR3 nucleotides read TGTGCCAGCAGCCAGGGGGCGCACACTGAAGCTTTCTTT. This encodes CASSQGAHTEAFF.

V gene TRBV7-3 combines with J gene TRBJ2-6; D gene ambiguous. V lost 4 bases and J 2 bases, leaving 6 bases between the germline ends. CDR3 length: 14 amino acids. Germline assignment: CDR1 SGHTA and CDR2 FQGTGA. In nucleotides, the CDR3 is TGTGCCAGCAGCTCCTCACCTGGGGCCAACGTCCTGACTTTC. Translated: CASSSSPGANVLTF.

CDR3 loop: CASSARNRVEREHKETQYF. The CDR3 coding sequence is TGCGCCAGCAGCGCCCGAAACCGAGTAGAGCGGGAGCATAAAGAGACCCAGTACTTC. J is TRBJ2-5 and V is TRBV4-1, with 8 bases lining up with TRBD2. Losses at the gene ends were 5 bases for V and 3 bases for J; bases not matched to a gene: 20. CDR1 MGHRA and CDR2 YSYEKL come from the germline V gene. The CDR3 contains 19 residues.

The rearrangement uses TRBV7-2 and TRBJ2-2; tentatively, D is TRBD2 (5 bases). Germline assignment: CDR1 SGHTA and CDR2 FQGNSA. This CDR3 contains 13 residues. Trimming took 5 bases from V and 8 from J, leaving 12 bases between them. CDR3 sequence reads: CASSPGGEGELFF. CDR3 bases: TGTGCCAGCAGCCCAGGTGGGGAGGGGGAGCTGTTTTTT.

This clone was observed a single time. This chain links TRBV9 with TRBJ1-3, with 10 bases that match TRBD1. V was pared by 7 bases and J by 3 bases, with 7 bases of the junction left unmatched. The CDR3 is 15 amino acids. Germline V CDR1 and CDR2: SGDLS, YYNGEE. The CDR3 DNA reads TGTGCCAGCGGCACGGGACAGGGGAGTGGAAACACCATATATTTT. Translation gives CASGTGQGSGNTIYF. The variable domain in full, completed from reference TRBV9 and TRBJ1-3, reads DSGVTQTPKHLITATGQRVTLRCSPRSGDLSVYWYQQSLDQGLQFLIQYYNGEERAKGNILERFSAQQFPDLHSELNLSSLELGDSALYFCASGTGQGSGNTIYFGEGSWLTVV.